A single sample is the source of the 21 T cell receptor beta chains below, sequenced in a study of blood T cell repertoires in COVID-19. Clones were sequenced by immunoSEQ multiplex PCR, and TCRdb holds only the in-frame ones, with some missing. The data hold about 120,000 clones, with roughly 90% observed a single time. The sequenced sample was peripheral blood. These receptor sequences come from a human donor with acute or convalescent COVID-19. The donor label of this sample is uncertain.

The rearrangement joins TRBV19 to TRBJ1-1; a possible D gene is TRBD1 (6 bases). Germline lookup yields CDR1 LNHDA and CDR2 SQIVND (reference sequence). V was trimmed by 6 bases and J by 0 bases, leaving 14 bases between them. The CDR3 has 15 residues. CDR3 residues: CASRPDTGLNTEAFF. CDR3 in DNA: TGTGCCAGTAGACCAGACACAGGGCTGAACACTGAAGCTTTCTTT.

The chain employs TRBV28 and TRBJ1-2; TRBD1 might be the D (6 bases). The germline V gene has CDR1 MDHEN and CDR2 SYDVKM. The CDR3 extends over 14 amino acids. Between the trimmed V and J ends, which lost 6 bases and 8 bases, there was a span of 19 bases. Here the CDR3 reads CASRFQGRGAGYTF. CDR3 in DNA: TGTGCCAGCAGATTTCAGGGCAGGGGTGCCGGCTACACCTTC.

V and J are TRBV3-1 (or the pseudogene TRBV3-2) and TRBJ2-7; D is unresolved. The V end was cut by 1 base, the J end by 3 bases, with 4 bases between. The germline V gene has CDR1 LGHDT and CDR2 YNNKEL (reference sequence). The CDR3 runs to 12 residues. CDR3 nucleotides: TGTGCCAGCAGCCAAGGTTACTACGAGCAGTACTTC. This gives the protein CASSQGYYEQYF.

The chain links TRBV7-2 to TRBJ1-2, with 8 bases that match TRBD1. V lost 5 bases to trimming and J lost 2 bases; unmatched junction nucleotides: 10. The CDR3 sequence is 16 residues long. The germline gives CDR1 SGHTA, CDR2 FQGNSA. CDR3 in DNA: TGTGCCAGCAGCCCAGGAGGCCAGGGGGCAAACTATGGCTACACCTTC. Translation gives CASSPGGQGANYGYTF.

The chain employs TRBV2 and TRBJ1-4, with 7 bases identical to TRBD1. CDR1 is SNHLY, CDR2 FYNNEI, per germline. Germline trimming cut 5 bases from V and 10 bases from J; bases unmatched to any gene: 13. This CDR3 region has 15 residues. CDR3 nucleotide sequence: TGTGCCAGCAGTTATGAAACAGGGGACTTTGGAAAACTGTTTTTT. Translation gives CASSYETGDFGKLFF.

This clone occurred a few times. The CDR3 is CASKDIGGYTF. CDR3 coding DNA: TGTGCCAGCAAGGACATCGGTGGCTACACCTTC. The chain is built from TRBV27 and TRBJ1-2; D may be TRBD1 (5 bases). Germline V lookup: CDR1 MNHEY, CDR2 SMNVEV (reference sequence). Trimming stripped 7 bases from V and 7 bases from J, with 10 bases between. The CDR3 extends over 11 amino acids.

This rearrangement joins TRBV14 to TRBJ1-2; no reliable D call. Germline assignment: CDR1 SGHDN and CDR2 FVKESK. The CDR3 is made up of 13 amino acids. V was cut by 2 bases and J by 3 bases, with 7 bases left in between. Written as DNA, the CDR3 is TGTGCCAGCAGCCAACAGGTTTACTATGGCTACACCTTC. Protein sequence: CASSQQVYYGYTF.

The CDR3 bases are TGTGCCAGCAGCACCGGGACAGCCTCTGGAAACACCATATATTTT. Residues: CASSTGTASGNTIYF. The gene calls are TRBV7-2 and TRBJ1-3; TRBD1 aligns across 7 bases. Germline V CDR1 and CDR2: SGHTA, FQGNSA. V gave up 5 bases and J gave up 0 bases; unmatched junction bases: 4. The CDR3 loop spans 15 amino acids.

The V call is TRBV28, the J call TRBJ2-7; the D gene is possibly TRBD1 (6 bases). The CDR3 runs 16 residues. V was shortened by 1 base and J by 0 bases, with 13 bases between the two germline ends. Germline assignment: CDR1 MDHEN and CDR2 SYDVKM. CDR3 region: CASSLLVDRSSYEQYF. The CDR3 DNA is TGTGCCAGCAGTTTATTAGTAGACAGGAGCTCCTACGAGCAGTACTTC.

The chain joins TRBV4-1 to TRBJ2-5; tentatively, D is TRBD1 (6 bases). The CDR3 contains 13 residues. The ends were cut back, 1 base at V and 5 bases at J, with 8 bases in the middle. Germline CDR1 and CDR2: MGHRA and YSYEKL. The CDR3 DNA reads TGCGCCAGCAGCCAAGGCAGGGGCGAGACCCAGTACTTC. This gives the protein CASSQGRGETQYF.

This chain links TRBV19 with TRBJ1-2; no reliable D call. The V and J ends lost 6 bases and 7 bases respectively, with 15 bases between them. The CDR3 covers 13 residues. Germline values: CDR1 LNHDA, CDR2 SQIVND (reference sequence). CDR3: CASRNPPGSGYTF. CDR3 DNA: TGTGCCAGTAGGAACCCCCCGGGTAGTGGCTACACCTTC.

This chain joins TRBV27 and TRBJ1-4, with TRBD1 matching over 8 bases. The ends lost 2 bases at V and 5 bases at J; junction bases unmatched: 4. The germline V gene encodes CDR1 MNHEY and CDR2 SMNVEV (reference sequence). The CDR3 runs to 15 residues. The CDR3 here is CASSLRQGFNEKLFF. DNA for the CDR3: TGTGCCAGCAGTTTACGACAGGGGTTCAATGAAAAACTGTTTTTT.

V and J are TRBV28 and TRBJ2-1; no firm D call. The CDR3 is 14 amino acids. V was shortened by 5 bases and J by 4 bases, with 12 bases between the two germline ends. The germline CDR1 and CDR2 sequences are MDHEN and SYDVKM. The CDR3, as DNA: TGTGCCAGCAGTATAGTCGCGGTTTACAATGAGCAGTTCTTC. Protein: CASSIVAVYNEQFF.

This chain connects TRBV28 to TRBJ1-5; the D gene is possibly TRBD1 (5 bases). The V and J ends lost 2 bases and 6 bases respectively, with 8 bases between them. The CDR3 covers 13 residues. CDR1 is MDHEN and CDR2 is SYDVKM in the germline V gene. In DNA, the CDR3 is TGTGCCAGCAGTTTAGCCGGGGGTCAGCCCCAGCATTTT. It is translated as CASSLAGGQPQHF. Full variable domain (remainder filled in from reference TRBV28 and TRBJ1-5): DVKVTQSSRYLVKRTGEKVFLECVQDMDHENMFWYRQDPGLGLRLIYFSYDVKMKEKGDIPEGYSVSREKKERFSLILESASTNQTSMYLCASSLAGGQPQHFGDGTRLSIL.

This chain connects TRBV3-1 (or the pseudogene TRBV3-2) to TRBJ1-5; D is undetermined. Germline V gene sequence: CDR1 LGHDT, CDR2 YNNKEL (reference sequence). The ends were cut back, 0 bases at V and 6 bases at J, with 18 bases in the middle. This CDR3 comprises 17 residues. Written as DNA, the CDR3 is TGTGCCAGCAGCCAAGATTTCGGGATTTCCGCCGCTCAGCCCCAGCATTTT. Translating gives CASSQDFGISAAQPQHF.

This chain connects TRBV18 to TRBJ2-2, with 8 nucleotides matching TRBD2. The CDR3 has 16 residues. Germline trimming cut 1 base from V and 3 bases from J; bases unmatched to any gene: 4. CDR1 and CDR2 (germline): KGHSH, LQKENI. The CDR3 DNA follows: TGTGCCAGCTCACCACAACTAGCGGAGCACACCGGGGAGCTGTTTTTT. Its translation: CASSPQLAEHTGELFF. Full variable domain (outside the CDR3, taken from reference TRBV18 and TRBJ2-2): NAGVMQNPRHLVRRRGQEARLRCSPMKGHSHVYWYRQLPEEGLKFMVYLQKENIIDESGMPKERFSAEFPKEGPSILRIQQVVRGDSAAYFCASSPQLAEHTGELFFGEGSRLTVL.

This clone was counted once. The rearrangement uses TRBV7-6 and TRBJ2-5, with 12 bases identical to TRBD2. V was pared by 2 bases and J by 4 bases, with 5 bases of the junction left unmatched. CDR3 length equals 16 residues. Germline CDR1 is SGHVS and CDR2 is FNYEAQ. The CDR3 sequence is CASSLLAGGPGETQYF. The CDR3 coding sequence is TGTGCCAGCAGCTTACTAGCGGGAGGGCCGGGAGAGACCCAGTACTTC. The complete variable domain, with remaining parts taken from reference TRBV7-6 and TRBJ2-5, reads GAGVSQSPRYKVTKRGQDVALRCDPISGHVSLYWYRQALGQGPEFLTYFNYEAQQDKSGLPNDRFSAERPEGSISTLTIQRTEQRDSAMYRCASSLLAGGPGETQYFGPGTRLLVL.

V and J are TRBV19 and TRBJ1-1, with D maybe TRBD1 (6 bases). Germline V gene data show CDR1 as LNHDA and CDR2 as SQIVND (reference sequence). CDR3 length: 13 residues. V was shortened by 5 bases and J by 4 bases, with 11 bases between the two germline ends. As DNA, the CDR3 is TGTGCCAGTAGTGCACAGGGTGGCACTGAAGCTTTCTTT. Residues: CASSAQGGTEAFF.

The V gene is TRBV4-2, the J gene TRBJ2-7, with 8 bases matching TRBD2. V dropped 4 bases and J dropped 12; count of bases not matched to a gene: 17. Germline assignment: CDR1 LGHNA and CDR2 YNFKEQ. The CDR3 has 15 residues. The CDR3 DNA sequence: TGTGCCAGCAGCCCACATGAACGGGAGGGTAACCGGCGGTACTTC. As protein: CASSPHEREGNRRYF.

The chain has TRBV7-3 and TRBJ2-5; TRBD1 might be the D (6 bases). The CDR3 is 15 amino acids. The ends were cut back, 3 bases at V and 4 bases at J, with 15 bases in the middle. Per the germline V gene, CDR1 is SGHTA and CDR2 is FQGTGA. The CDR3, as DNA: TGTGCCAGCAGCTTCGGTCCCCAGGGGTCAGAGACCCAGTACTTC. This encodes CASSFGPQGSETQYF.

The gene calls are TRBV11-2 and TRBJ2-7; TRBD1 is a possible D gene (6 bases). The CDR3 consists of 14 residues. Germline V gene data show CDR1 as SGHAT and CDR2 as FQNNGV. Trimming took off 2 bases at V and 1 base at J, with 9 bases between the two ends. The CDR3 DNA sequence: TGTGCCAGCAGCTTAAGACAGGAGTCCTACGAGCAGTACTTC. As protein: CASSLRQESYEQYF.